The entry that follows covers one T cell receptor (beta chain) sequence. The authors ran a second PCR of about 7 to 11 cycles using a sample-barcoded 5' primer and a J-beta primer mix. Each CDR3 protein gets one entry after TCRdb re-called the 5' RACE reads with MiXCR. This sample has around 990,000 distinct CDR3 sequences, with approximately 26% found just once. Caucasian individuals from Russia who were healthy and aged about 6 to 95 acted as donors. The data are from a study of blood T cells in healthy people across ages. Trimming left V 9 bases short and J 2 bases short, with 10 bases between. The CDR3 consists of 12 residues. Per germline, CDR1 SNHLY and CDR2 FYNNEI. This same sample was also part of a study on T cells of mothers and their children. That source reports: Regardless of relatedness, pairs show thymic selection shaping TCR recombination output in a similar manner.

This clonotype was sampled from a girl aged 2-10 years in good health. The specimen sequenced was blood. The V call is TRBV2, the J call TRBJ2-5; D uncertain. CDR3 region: CASLRVQETQYF. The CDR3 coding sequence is TGTGCCAGTTTACGGGTTCAAGAGACCCAGTACTTC.